One and the same sample provided the 19 T cell receptor beta chains below, sequenced in a study of blood T cells in healthy people across ages. Next came a second PCR, run for roughly 6 to 11 cycles, which used a sample-barcoded 5' primer along with a J-beta primer mix. A single record per CDR3 protein comes from TCRdb applying MiXCR to the 5' RACE reads. The sample gives some 920,000 distinct CDR3 sequences, roughly 50% of which show up once; about a fifth is in the top ten. Sequences were obtained from blood. Receptors were obtained from a woman aged 55-69 years in good health.

The count of this clonotype is one. The chain employs TRBV28 and TRBJ2-2; D is possibly TRBD1 or TRBD2 (5 bases each). This CDR3 is built from 16 residues. Germline V lookup: CDR1 MDHEN, CDR2 SYDVKM. The V and J ends lost 7 bases and 0 bases respectively, with 15 bases between them. For the CDR3, the DNA is TGTGCCAGCACAATCCCCGGGACCTCGAACACCGGGGAGCTGTTTTTT. It encodes CASTIPGTSNTGELFF.

V gene TRBV4-3 combines with J gene TRBJ2-7; possible D gene TRBD1, 6 bases. CDR3 length: 15 residues. Germline CDR1 reads LGHNA; CDR2 reads YSLEER. V lost 1 base and J lost 5, with 15 bases in between. Here the CDR3 DNA reads TGCGCCAGCAGCCAAGGGGTGGGAACAGGGAACGAGCAGTACTTC. This gives the protein CASSQGVGTGNEQYF.

This sequence joins TRBV20-1 and TRBJ1-5, with D unresolved. The V and J ends lost 3 bases and 4 bases respectively, with 13 bases between them. The CDR3 runs to 14 residues. Germline V gene lookup returns CDR1 DFQATT and CDR2 SNEGSKA (reference sequence). The CDR3 DNA reads as TGCAGTGCTAGGGGTCGTAGCGGGAATCAGCCCCAGCATTTT. It encodes CSARGRSGNQPQHF.

This clonotype appeared a few times. CDR3 loop: CAMNRDSDTQYF. CDR3 nucleotides: TGTGCCATGAACAGGGATTCAGATACGCAGTATTTT. The chain employs TRBV10-3 and TRBJ2-3, with TRBD1 as a possible D gene (6 bases). Germline V CDR1 and CDR2: ENHRY, SYGVKD. The CDR3 is 12 residues long. Deletions cut 9 bases from V and 4 bases from J, with 11 bases between.

This clonotype was recorded many times. This rearrangement joins TRBV28 to TRBJ2-7; no definite D call. Germline V CDR1 and CDR2: MDHEN, SYDVKM. V was shortened by 6 bases and J by 1 base, with 16 bases between the two germline ends. This CDR3 comprises 15 residues. The CDR3 loop is CASSSPRKASYEQYF. The CDR3 nucleotides are TGTGCCAGCAGCTCCCCCCGGAAAGCATCCTACGAGCAGTACTTC. Using reference TRBV28 and TRBJ2-7 for the parts outside the CDR3, the full variable domain is DVKVTQSSRYLVKRTGEKVFLECVQDMDHENMFWYRQDPGLGLRLIYFSYDVKMKEKGDIPEGYSVSREKKERFSLILESASTNQTSMYLCASSSPRKASYEQYFGPGTRLTVT.

The gene calls are TRBV20-1 and TRBJ2-1, with 9 bases aligning to TRBD1. J gave up 2 bases and V 0 bases, and 11 bases lay outside the gene matches. This CDR3 is built from 18 residues. Germline V gene sequence: CDR1 DFQATT, CDR2 SNEGSKA (reference sequence). Here the CDR3 reads CSARDIQGQGRTYNEQFF. CDR3 DNA sequence: TGCAGTGCTAGAGACATTCAGGGACAGGGACGAACCTACAATGAGCAGTTCTTC.

Written as DNA, the CDR3 is TGTGCCAGCATCCGGGACGGTTCCTACGAGCAGTACTTC. Amino acids: CASIRDGSYEQYF. The V and J genes are TRBV28 and TRBJ2-4, with D perhaps TRBD1 or TRBD2 (5 bases each). The J call may not be correct, given that the DNA end is closer to TRBJ2-7. Germline CDR1 and CDR2: MDHEN and SYDVKM. The length of the CDR3 is 13 residues.

The table lists this clonotype with a few counts. J is TRBJ2-1 and V is TRBV29-1; a weak D match, TRBD2 (6 bases). With 5 bases removed from V and 3 bases from J, the gap between germline ends came to 14 bases. Germline V gene lookup returns CDR1 SQVTM and CDR2 ANQGSEA. The CDR3 length is 14 residues. CDR3 DNA: TGCAGCGTTCCAACTAGCAACGTCTACAATGAGCAGTTCTTC. This gives the protein CSVPTSNVYNEQFF.

This clonotype was seen only a few times. The chain joins TRBV29-1 to TRBJ2-5; 9 bases align to TRBD2. V was pared by 6 bases and J by 2 bases, with 16 bases of the junction left unmatched. There are 17 residues in the CDR3. CDR1 SQVTM and CDR2 ANQGSEA come from the germline V gene. CDR3 sequence: CSVARVPSGKVQETQYF. As DNA, the CDR3 is TGCAGCGTCGCAAGAGTCCCTAGCGGGAAGGTACAAGAGACCCAGTACTTC. Full variable domain (remainder filled in from reference TRBV29-1 and TRBJ2-5): SAVISQKPSRDICQRGTSLTIQCQVDSQVTMMFWYRQQPGQSLTLIATANQGSEATYESGFVIDKFPISRPNLTFSTLTVSNMSPEDSSIYLCSVARVPSGKVQETQYFGPGTRLLVL.

This clonotype has only a few counts. This chain uses TRBV27 with TRBJ2-7; maybe TRBD1 (8 bases). The germline CDR1 and CDR2 sequences are MNHEY and SMNVEV (reference sequence). The CDR3 is made up of 13 amino acids. Trimming took 6 bases from V and 7 from J, leaving 16 bases between them. CDR3 loop: CASRRTGREEQYF. Here the CDR3 DNA reads TGTGCCAGCAGGCGGACAGGGAGGGAAGAGCAGTACTTC.

The count of this clonotype is one. As DNA, the CDR3 is TGCAGCGTTGATGGGCAGGTTGTGAGCAATGAGCAGTTCTTC. This sequence encodes CSVDGQVVSNEQFF. The chain uses TRBV29-1 and TRBJ2-1; D ambiguous. Per germline, CDR1 SQVTM and CDR2 ANQGSEA. The length of the CDR3 is 14 residues. V lost 3 bases, J lost 6 bases, and 15 bases lay in between.

The chain uses TRBV6-1 and TRBJ2-3; 12 bases are a match to TRBD2. This CDR3 spans 16 amino acids. Germline CDR1 and CDR2: MNHNS and SASEGT. V dropped 4 bases and J dropped 5; count of bases not matched to a gene: 7. CDR3 amino acids: CASSVSTSGSLDTQYF. CDR3 bases: TGTGCCAGCAGTGTTTCGACTAGCGGGAGTTTAGATACGCAGTATTTT.

Regarding this clonotype: The DNA is left out, because the CDR3 cannot be placed on it with certainty; the CDR3 is given as TCRdb lists it. This sequence joins TRBV21-1 and TRBJ2-3; TRBD1 is the table's D call, not checked against the DNA. TRBV21-1 is tagged as a pseudogene. The CDR3 extends over 19 residues, inclusive of both ends. CDR3 amino acids: CASSKASARWGAGTDTQYF.

DNA for the CDR3: TGCAGTGCTTTGGAGGCGGGAGAGGCAGAGACCCAGTACTTC. Protein sequence: CSALEAGEAETQYF. V usage is TRBV20-1 and J usage is TRBJ2-5; 7 bases line up with TRBD2. The CDR3 totals 14 residues. The germline V gene has CDR1 DFQATT and CDR2 SNEGSKA (reference sequence). Trimming took 5 bases from V and 4 from J; bases not matched to a gene: 10.

CDR3 protein: CASRPGQGAETQYF. In DNA form, the CDR3 reads TGTGCCAGCAGACCGGGACAGGGGGCGGAGACCCAGTACTTC. The rearrangement joins TRBV2 to TRBJ2-5, with TRBD1 matching over 12 bases. The V gene end was trimmed by 6 bases and the J gene end by 5 bases; junction bases not matched to a gene: 4. Germline V gene lookup returns CDR1 SNHLY and CDR2 FYNNEI. The CDR3 consists of 14 residues.

The table lists this clonotype with a few counts. This chain connects TRBV29-1 to TRBJ2-1; D is uncertain. The CDR3 extends over 14 amino acids. Germline CDR1 reads SQVTM; CDR2 reads ANQGSEA. The V gene lost 8 bases and the J gene lost 0 bases, with 14 bases spanning the gap. This CDR3 is CSPEIVGSYNEQFF. In nucleotides, the CDR3 is TGCAGCCCGGAGATCGTGGGCTCCTACAATGAGCAGTTCTTC.

The genes are TRBV7-2 and TRBJ2-3; no reliable D call. Germline CDR1 SGHTA, CDR2 FQGNSA. The CDR3 sequence is 12 residues long. Trimming removed 2 bases at V and 8 bases at J, with 8 bases between. The CDR3 loop is CASSLWVVTQYF. The CDR3 region has the DNA TGTGCCAGCAGCTTATGGGTGGTTACGCAGTATTTT.

The V call is TRBV21-1, the J call TRBJ1-5; the table gives TRBD1 as D, unverified against the DNA. TRBV21-1 is tagged as a pseudogene. This CDR3 has 16 amino acids. CDR3 loop: CASSPRGRLLNQPQHF. The CDR3 coding sequence is TGTGCCAGCAGCCCCCGGGGCCGACTCCTCAATCAGCCCCAGCATTTT.

This chain joins TRBV12-3 or TRBV12-4 and TRBJ2-3; D is uncertain. Trimming left V 1 base short and J 1 base short, with 9 bases between. The CDR3 is 15 residues long. The CDR3 here is CASSLDAPGTDTQYF. In DNA form, the CDR3 reads TGTGCCAGCAGTTTAGATGCTCCGGGCACAGATACGCAGTATTTT.